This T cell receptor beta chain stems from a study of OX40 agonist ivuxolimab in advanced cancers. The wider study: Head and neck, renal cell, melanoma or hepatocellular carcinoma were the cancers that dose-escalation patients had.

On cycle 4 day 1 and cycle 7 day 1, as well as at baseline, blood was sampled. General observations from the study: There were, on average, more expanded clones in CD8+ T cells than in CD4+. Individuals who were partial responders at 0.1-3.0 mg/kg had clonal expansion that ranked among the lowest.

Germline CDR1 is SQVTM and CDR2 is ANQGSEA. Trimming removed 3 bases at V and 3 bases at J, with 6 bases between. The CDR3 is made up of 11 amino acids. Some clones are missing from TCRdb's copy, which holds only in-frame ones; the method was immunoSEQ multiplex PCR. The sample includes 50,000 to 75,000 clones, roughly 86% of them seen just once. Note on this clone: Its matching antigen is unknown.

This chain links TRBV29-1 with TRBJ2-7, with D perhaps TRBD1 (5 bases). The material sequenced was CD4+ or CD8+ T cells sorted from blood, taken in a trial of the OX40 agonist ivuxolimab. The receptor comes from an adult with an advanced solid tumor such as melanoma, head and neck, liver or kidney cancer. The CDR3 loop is CSVDQGYEQYF. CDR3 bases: TGCAGCGTTGATCAGGGCTACGAGCAGTACTTC.